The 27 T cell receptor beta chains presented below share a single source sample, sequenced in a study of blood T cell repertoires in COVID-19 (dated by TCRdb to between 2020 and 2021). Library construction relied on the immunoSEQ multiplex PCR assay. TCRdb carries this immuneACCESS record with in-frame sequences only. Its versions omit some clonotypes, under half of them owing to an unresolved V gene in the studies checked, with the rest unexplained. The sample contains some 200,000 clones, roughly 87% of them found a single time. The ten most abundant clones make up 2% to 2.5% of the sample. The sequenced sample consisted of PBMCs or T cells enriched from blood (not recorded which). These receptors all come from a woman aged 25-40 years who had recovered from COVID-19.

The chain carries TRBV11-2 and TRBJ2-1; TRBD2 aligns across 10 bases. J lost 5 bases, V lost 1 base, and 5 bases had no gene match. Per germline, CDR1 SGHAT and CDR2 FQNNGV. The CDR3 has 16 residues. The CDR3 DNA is TGTGCCAGCAGCTTAGTGTCAAGCGGGAGGGACAATGAGCAGTTCTTC. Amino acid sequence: CASSLVSSGRDNEQFF.

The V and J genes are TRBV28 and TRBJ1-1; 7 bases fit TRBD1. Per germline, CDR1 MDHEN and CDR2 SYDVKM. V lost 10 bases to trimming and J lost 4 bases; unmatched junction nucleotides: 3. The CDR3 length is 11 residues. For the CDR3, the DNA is TGTGCCACTTCAGGGGGCACTGAAGCTTTCTTT. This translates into CATSGGTEAFF.

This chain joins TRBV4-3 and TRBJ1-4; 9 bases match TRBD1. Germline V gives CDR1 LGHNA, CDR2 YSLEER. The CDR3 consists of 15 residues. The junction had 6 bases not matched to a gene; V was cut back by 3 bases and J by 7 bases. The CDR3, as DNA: TGCGCCAGCAGCCACGGAGACAGGGGGGGTGAAAAACTGTTTTTT. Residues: CASSHGDRGGEKLFF.

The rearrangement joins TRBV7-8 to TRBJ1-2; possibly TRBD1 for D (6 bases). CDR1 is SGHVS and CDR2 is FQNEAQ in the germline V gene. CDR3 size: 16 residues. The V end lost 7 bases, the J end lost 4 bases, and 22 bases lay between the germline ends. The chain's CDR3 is CASTSRQDPPGYGYTF. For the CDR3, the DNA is TGTGCCAGCACCTCTAGACAGGACCCTCCTGGCTATGGCTACACCTTC.

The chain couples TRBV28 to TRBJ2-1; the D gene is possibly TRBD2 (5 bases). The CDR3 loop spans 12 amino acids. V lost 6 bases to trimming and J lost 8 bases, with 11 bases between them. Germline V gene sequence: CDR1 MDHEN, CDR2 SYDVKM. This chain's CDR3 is CASSLVGDEQFF. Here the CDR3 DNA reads TGTGCCAGCAGCCTTGTCGGGGATGAGCAGTTCTTC.

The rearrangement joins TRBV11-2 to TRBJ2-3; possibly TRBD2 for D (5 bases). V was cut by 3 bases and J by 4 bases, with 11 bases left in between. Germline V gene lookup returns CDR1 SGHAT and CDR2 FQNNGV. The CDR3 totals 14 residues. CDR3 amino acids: CASSFGGSPDTQYF. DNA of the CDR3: TGTGCCAGCAGCTTCGGAGGATCACCAGATACGCAGTATTTT.

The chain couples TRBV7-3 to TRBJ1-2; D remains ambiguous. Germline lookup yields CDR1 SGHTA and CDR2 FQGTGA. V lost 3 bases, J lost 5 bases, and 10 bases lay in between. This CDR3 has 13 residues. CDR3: CASSFSQKYGYTF. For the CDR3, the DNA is TGTGCCAGCAGCTTCAGTCAGAAGTATGGCTACACCTTC.

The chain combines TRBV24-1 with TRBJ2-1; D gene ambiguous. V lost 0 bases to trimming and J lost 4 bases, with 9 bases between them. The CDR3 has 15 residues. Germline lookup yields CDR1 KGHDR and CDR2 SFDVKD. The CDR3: CATSDLQAAYNEQFF. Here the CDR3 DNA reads TGTGCCACCAGTGATTTGCAGGCAGCTTACAATGAGCAGTTCTTC.

This chain's CDR3 is CATSREGGATGELFF. CDR3 sequence (DNA): TGTGCCACCAGCAGAGAAGGGGGCGCGACCGGGGAGCTGTTTTTT. The chain couples TRBV15 to TRBJ2-2; 7 bases are a match to TRBD1. Germline lookup yields CDR1 LNHNV and CDR2 YYDKDF (reference sequence). The CDR3 sequence is 15 residues long. V lost 0 bases and J lost 5; bases outside the gene matches: 3.

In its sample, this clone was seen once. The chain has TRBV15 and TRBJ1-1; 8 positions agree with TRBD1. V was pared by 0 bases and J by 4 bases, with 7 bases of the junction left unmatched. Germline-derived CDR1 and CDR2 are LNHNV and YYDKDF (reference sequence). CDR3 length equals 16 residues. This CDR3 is CATSRDIDRGGTEAFF. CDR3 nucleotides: TGTGCCACCAGCAGAGATATCGACAGGGGAGGCACTGAAGCTTTCTTT.

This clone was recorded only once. CDR3 region: CASSVSGSTDTQYF. The CDR3 coding sequence is TGTGCCAGCAGTGTTAGTGGTAGCACAGATACGCAGTATTTT. This chain connects TRBV6-4 to TRBJ2-3; the D is unclear. CDR1 is MRHNA and CDR2 is SNTAGT in the germline V gene. The V end was cut by 4 bases, the J end by 0 bases, with 8 bases between. This CDR3 is built from 14 residues.

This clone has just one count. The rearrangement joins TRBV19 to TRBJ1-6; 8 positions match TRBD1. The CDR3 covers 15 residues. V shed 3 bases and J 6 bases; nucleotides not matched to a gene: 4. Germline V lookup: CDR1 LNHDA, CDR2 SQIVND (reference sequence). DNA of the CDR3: TGTGCCAGTAGTATTTCGACAGGGGTTAATTCACCCCTCCACTTT. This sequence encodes CASSISTGVNSPLHF.

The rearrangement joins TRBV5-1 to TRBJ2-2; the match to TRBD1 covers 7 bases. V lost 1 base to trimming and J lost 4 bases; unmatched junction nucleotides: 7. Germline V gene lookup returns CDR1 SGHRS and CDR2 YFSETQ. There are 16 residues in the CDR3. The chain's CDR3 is CASSLNHRGRTGELFF. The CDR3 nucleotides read TGCGCCAGCAGCTTGAACCACAGGGGACGCACCGGGGAGCTGTTTTTT.

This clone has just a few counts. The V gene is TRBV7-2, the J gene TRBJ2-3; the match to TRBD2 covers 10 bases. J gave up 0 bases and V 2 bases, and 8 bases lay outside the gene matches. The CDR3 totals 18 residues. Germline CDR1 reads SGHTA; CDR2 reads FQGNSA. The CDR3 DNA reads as TGTGCCAGCAGCTTACGGGTACTAGCGGGGTCTAGCACAGATACGCAGTATTTT. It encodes CASSLRVLAGSSTDTQYF.

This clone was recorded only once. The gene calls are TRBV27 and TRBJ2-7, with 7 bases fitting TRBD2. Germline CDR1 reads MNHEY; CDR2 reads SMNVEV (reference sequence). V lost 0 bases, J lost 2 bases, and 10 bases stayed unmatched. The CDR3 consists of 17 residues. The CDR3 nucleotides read TGTGCCAGCAGTTTATCACCCCGGGAAGCGGGAACCTACGAGCAGTACTTC. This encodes CASSLSPREAGTYEQYF.

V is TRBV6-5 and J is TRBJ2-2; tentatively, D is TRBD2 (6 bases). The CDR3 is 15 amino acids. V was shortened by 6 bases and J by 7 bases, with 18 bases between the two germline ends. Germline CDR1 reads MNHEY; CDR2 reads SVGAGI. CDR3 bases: TGTGCCAGCAGCAGGGACTCCGATGGGTACGGGGAGCTGTTTTTT. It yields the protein CASSRDSDGYGELFF.

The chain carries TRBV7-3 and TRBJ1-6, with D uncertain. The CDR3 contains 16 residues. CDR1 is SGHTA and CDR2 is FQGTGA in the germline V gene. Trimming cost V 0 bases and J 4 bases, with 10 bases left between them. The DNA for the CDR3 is TGTGCCAGCAGCTTAACGTACGGGGAGTATAATTCACCCCTCCACTTT. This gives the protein CASSLTYGEYNSPLHF.

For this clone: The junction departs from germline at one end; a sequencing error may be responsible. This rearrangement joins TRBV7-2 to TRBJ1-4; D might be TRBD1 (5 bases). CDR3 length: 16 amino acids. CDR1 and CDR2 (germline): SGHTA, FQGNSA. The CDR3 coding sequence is TGTGCCAGCAGCCTAGCACGGGGGATAGGTAATGAAAAACTGTTTTTT. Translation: CASSLARGIGNEKLFF.

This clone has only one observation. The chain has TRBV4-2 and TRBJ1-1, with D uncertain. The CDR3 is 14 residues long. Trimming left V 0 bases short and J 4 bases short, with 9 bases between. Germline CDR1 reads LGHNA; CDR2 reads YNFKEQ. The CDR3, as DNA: TGTGCCAGCAGCCAAGATAGCGGAGGCACTGAAGCTTTCTTT. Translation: CASSQDSGGTEAFF.

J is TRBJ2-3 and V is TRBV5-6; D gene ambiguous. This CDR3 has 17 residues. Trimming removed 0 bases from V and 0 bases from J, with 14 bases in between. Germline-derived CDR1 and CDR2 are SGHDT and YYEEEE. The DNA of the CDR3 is TGTGCCAGCAGCTTGGCCCTCAGTGGCGGCAGCACAGATACGCAGTATTTT. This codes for CASSLALSGGSTDTQYF.

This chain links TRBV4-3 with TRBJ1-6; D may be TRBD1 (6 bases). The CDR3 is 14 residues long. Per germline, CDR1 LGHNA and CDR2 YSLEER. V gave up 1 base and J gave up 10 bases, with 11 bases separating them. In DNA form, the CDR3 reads TGCGCCAGCAGCCAAGCCTTGAGGGGGTCACCCCTCCACTTT. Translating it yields CASSQALRGSPLHF.

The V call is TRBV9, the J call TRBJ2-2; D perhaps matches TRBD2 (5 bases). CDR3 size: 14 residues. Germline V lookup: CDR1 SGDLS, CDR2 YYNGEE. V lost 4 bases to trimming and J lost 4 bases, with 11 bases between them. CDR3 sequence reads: CASSPTEVTGELFF. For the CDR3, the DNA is TGTGCCAGCAGCCCAACGGAGGTCACCGGGGAGCTGTTTTTT.

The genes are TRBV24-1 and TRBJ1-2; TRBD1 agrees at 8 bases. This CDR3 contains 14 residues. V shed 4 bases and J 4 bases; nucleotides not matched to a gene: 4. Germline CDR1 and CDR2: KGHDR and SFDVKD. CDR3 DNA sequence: TGTGCCACCAGTGACGCAGGGGGCCCCTATGGCTACACCTTC. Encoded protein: CATSDAGGPYGYTF.

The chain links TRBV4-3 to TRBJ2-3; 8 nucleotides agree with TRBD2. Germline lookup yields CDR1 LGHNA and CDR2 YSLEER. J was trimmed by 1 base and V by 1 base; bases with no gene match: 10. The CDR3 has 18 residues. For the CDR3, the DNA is TGCGCCAGCAGCCAAGGTCGCACTAGCGGAGGGGGCACAGATACGCAGTATTTT. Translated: CASSQGRTSGGGTDTQYF.

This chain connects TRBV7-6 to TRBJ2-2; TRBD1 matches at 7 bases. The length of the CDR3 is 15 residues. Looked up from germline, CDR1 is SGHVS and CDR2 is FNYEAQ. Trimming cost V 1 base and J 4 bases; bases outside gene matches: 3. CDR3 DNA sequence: TGTGCCAGCAGCTTAGGCAGGGGGTCCACCGGGGAGCTGTTTTTT. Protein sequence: CASSLGRGSTGELFF.

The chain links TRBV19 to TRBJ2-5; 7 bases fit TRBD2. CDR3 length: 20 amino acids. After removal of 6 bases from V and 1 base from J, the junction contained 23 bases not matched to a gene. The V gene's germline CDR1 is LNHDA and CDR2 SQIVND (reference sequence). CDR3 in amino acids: CASRSAQGGEIAGPQETQYF. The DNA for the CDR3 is TGTGCCAGTAGATCTGCCCAGGGAGGGGAGATAGCGGGCCCCCAAGAGACCCAGTACTTC. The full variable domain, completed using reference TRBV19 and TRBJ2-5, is DGGITQSPKYLFRKEGQNVTLSCEQNLNHDAMYWYRQDPGQGLRLIYYSQIVNDFQKGDIAEGYSVSREKKESFPLTVTSAQKNPTAFYLCASRSAQGGEIAGPQETQYFGPGTRLLVL.

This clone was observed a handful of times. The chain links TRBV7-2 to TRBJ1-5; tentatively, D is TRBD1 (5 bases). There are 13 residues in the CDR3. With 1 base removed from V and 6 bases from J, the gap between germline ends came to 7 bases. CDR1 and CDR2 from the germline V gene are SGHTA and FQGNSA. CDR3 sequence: CASSLDRSQPQHF. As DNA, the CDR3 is TGTGCCAGCAGCTTAGACAGGTCTCAGCCCCAGCATTTT.